A single sample is the source of the 2 T cell receptor beta chains below, sequenced in a study of blood T cells in healthy people across ages. Using a J-beta primer mix together with a sample-barcoded 5' primer, a second PCR was run for about 7 to 12 cycles. TCRdb reanalysed the 5' RACE reads using MiXCR and keeps one entry per CDR3 protein. The profile shows approximately 800,000 distinct CDR3 sequences, 20% to 30% of them singletons. The same sample was also studied in work on T cells of mothers and their children.

The sequenced sample consisted of blood. These receptor sequences come from a boy aged 10-17 years in good health.

Points on this clonotype: Given a much more abundant clone one base away, this may be a read error. This chain connects TRBV5-1 to TRBJ1-2; D is possibly TRBD1 (5 bases). Germline-derived CDR1 and CDR2 are SGHRS and YFSETQ. CDR3 length: 15 residues. The CDR3 DNA is TGCGCCGGCAGCTGGGGGACCCCAGCTAACTATGGCTACACCTTC. This translates into CAGSWGTPANYGYTF.

V gene TRBV10-3 combines with J gene TRBJ2-2, with a tentative D call TRBD1 (5 bases). V gave up 6 bases and J gave up 4 bases, with 15 bases separating them. The CDR3 spans 15 residues. Germline CDR1 ENHRY, CDR2 SYGVKD. CDR3 protein: CAISQGNPGTGELFF. The CDR3 region has the DNA TGTGCCATCAGCCAGGGAAACCCGGGCACCGGGGAGCTGTTTTTT.